Each of the 9 T cell receptor beta chains below was sequenced from the same sample in a study of PD-1 blockade in mismatch repair-deficient tumors. Measured with immunoSEQ multiplex PCR; TCRdb has only the in-frame clones, and not every one. The sample yields under 50,000 clones, 75% to 90% seen once. Here the sequenced sample was PBMCs, taken about 38 weeks after starting pembrolizumab. These receptors all come from an adult with mismatch repair-deficient cancer.

The CDR3 region has the DNA TGTGCCAGCAGTGAAGACGTCAGATCATACGAGCAGTACTTC. Translated: CASSEDVRSYEQYF. The V call is TRBV6-1, the J call TRBJ2-7; D remains ambiguous. Deletions cut 1 base from V and 4 bases from J, with 11 bases between. The CDR3 runs 14 residues. The germline V gene encodes CDR1 MNHNS and CDR2 SASEGT.

This rearrangement joins TRBV6-6 to TRBJ2-1; TRBD2 agrees at 13 bases. V was clipped by 5 bases and J by 8 bases; unmatched bases: 6. Germline lookup yields CDR1 MNHNY and CDR2 SVGAGI (reference sequence). This CDR3 has 15 residues. CDR3 sequence (DNA): TGTGCCAGCAGTCTCGGACTAGCGGGAGTGGATGAGCAGTTCTTC. It codes for CASSLGLAGVDEQFF.

The DNA of the CDR3 is TGTGCCAGCAGCGCGAGAGGGGACAGGGCAGGCACCGGGGAGCTGTTTTTT. The encoded protein is CASSARGDRAGTGELFF. The rearrangement links TRBV9 to TRBJ2-2, with TRBD1 identical over 9 bases. The CDR3 has 17 residues. Germline values: CDR1 SGDLS, CDR2 YYNGEE. J lost 4 bases, V lost 3 bases, and 10 bases had no gene match.

The chain combines TRBV18 with TRBJ2-3; 8 bases agree with TRBD1. Germline CDR1 and CDR2: KGHSH and LQKENI. The length of the CDR3 is 16 residues. Germline trimming cut 2 bases from V and 8 bases from J; bases unmatched to any gene: 12. The CDR3 reads CASSPTGQGFLGTQYF. The CDR3 DNA is TGTGCCAGCTCACCAACAGGACAGGGATTTCTAGGTACGCAGTATTTT.

The chain links TRBV30 to TRBJ2-2; D is undetermined. Germline V gene lookup returns CDR1 GTSNPN and CDR2 SVGIG (reference sequence). CDR3 size: 12 residues. V lost 5 bases, J lost 4 bases, and 8 bases lay in between. The CDR3 DNA is TGTGCCTGGCCTACTCTCACCGGGGAGCTGTTTTTT. Translating it yields CAWPTLTGELFF. Full variable domain (missing parts from reference TRBV30 and TRBJ2-2): SQTIHQWPATLVQPVGSPLSLECTVEGTSNPNLYWYRQAAGRGLQLLFYSVGIGQISSEVPQNLSASRPQDRQFILSSKKLLLSDSGFYLCAWPTLTGELFFGEGSRLTVL.

This chain connects TRBV5-1 to TRBJ2-7; 7 bases agree with TRBD2. CDR1 is SGHRS, CDR2 YFSETQ, per germline. J lost 6 bases, V lost 6 bases, and 12 bases had no gene match. The CDR3 loop spans 14 amino acids. This CDR3 is CASTSGRELVEQYF. The CDR3 nucleotides read TGCGCCAGCACCTCTGGGCGGGAGCTTGTCGAGCAGTACTTC.

The V and J genes are TRBV28 and TRBJ2-1; 7 nucleotides match TRBD1. In germline, CDR1 is MDHEN, CDR2 SYDVKM. This CDR3 is built from 14 residues. Trimming at V came to 6 bases and at J to 8 bases, leaving 10 bases not matched to a gene. The CDR3, as DNA: TGTGCCAGCAGCGACCCGGGACAGCTCTATGAGCAGTTCTTC. This gives the protein CASSDPGQLYEQFF. The full variable domain, rest sourced from reference TRBV28 and TRBJ2-1, is DVKVTQSSRYLVKRTGEKVFLECVQDMDHENMFWYRQDPGLGLRLIYFSYDVKMKEKGDIPEGYSVSREKKERFSLILESASTNQTSMYLCASSDPGQLYEQFFGPGTRLTVL.

The CDR3 spells CASSLTHSGTDTQYF. Here the CDR3 DNA reads TGTGCCAGCAGCCTTACCCATAGCGGAACAGATACGCAGTATTTT. The chain employs TRBV4-2 and TRBJ2-3; perhaps TRBD2 as D (6 bases). This CDR3 spans 15 amino acids. V dropped 4 bases and J dropped 3 bases, with 14 bases sitting between them. Germline lookup yields CDR1 LGHNA and CDR2 YNFKEQ.

V usage is TRBV19 and J usage is TRBJ1-3; D call uncertain. Deletions cut 5 bases from V and 2 bases from J, with 16 bases between. The CDR3 covers 16 residues. Germline CDR1 reads LNHDA; CDR2 reads SQIVND (reference sequence). The CDR3 spells CASSGEVFWAGNTIYF. For the CDR3, the DNA is TGTGCCAGTAGTGGAGAGGTTTTTTGGGCTGGAAACACCATATATTTT. Using reference TRBV19 and TRBJ1-3 for the parts outside the CDR3, the full variable domain is DGGITQSPKYLFRKEGQNVTLSCEQNLNHDAMYWYRQDPGQGLRLIYYSQIVNDFQKGDIAEGYSVSREKKESFPLTVTSAQKNPTAFYLCASSGEVFWAGNTIYFGEGSWLTVV.